The 31 T cell receptor beta chains below come from one sample, sequenced in a study of blood T cell repertoires in COVID-19. Some clones are missing from TCRdb's copy, which holds only in-frame ones; the method was immunoSEQ multiplex PCR. The sample records about 280,000 clones, roughly 85% being singletons. Input material: peripheral blood. These receptors were collected from a woman in her 30s with active or convalescent COVID-19.

The V gene is TRBV25-1, the J gene TRBJ2-3; the D gene is possibly TRBD2 (7 bases). This CDR3 has 15 residues. Germline V gene lookup returns CDR1 MGHDK and CDR2 SYGVNS. V lost 1 base and J 3 bases, leaving 11 bases between the germline ends. The CDR3: CASSEWRGGTDTQYF. The CDR3 DNA reads TGTGCCAGCAGTGAATGGAGGGGGGGGACAGATACGCAGTATTTT.

The chain couples TRBV7-2 to TRBJ2-1; 9 nucleotides line up with TRBD2. Trimming took 5 bases from V and 9 from J; bases not matched to a gene: 17. The CDR3 consists of 17 residues. Germline V gene data show CDR1 as SGHTA and CDR2 as FQGNSA. This chain's CDR3 is CASSPRVAGGEFGEQFF. CDR3 in DNA: TGTGCCAGCAGCCCGAGGGTGGCGGGGGGGGAGTTTGGTGAGCAGTTCTTC.

This clone was detected only a few times. This chain uses TRBV7-2 with TRBJ1-1; D gene ambiguous. This CDR3 has 12 residues. In germline, CDR1 is SGHTA, CDR2 FQGNSA. CDR3 nucleotides: TGTGGGAGCACTCCTGCCGGGACTGAAGCTTTCTTT. As protein: CGSTPAGTEAFF.

This clone was observed a handful of times. CDR3 bases: TGTGCCAGCAGCTTAGGACTAGTTAATCTAGAGACCCAGTACTTC. This sequence encodes CASSLGLVNLETQYF. V and J are TRBV11-2 and TRBJ2-5; D perhaps matches TRBD2 (6 bases). CDR3 length: 15 amino acids. Germline V gene data show CDR1 as SGHAT and CDR2 as FQNNGV. Trimming stripped 1 base from V and 4 bases from J, with 13 bases between.

The chain uses TRBV5-8 and TRBJ2-1; 7 nucleotides agree with TRBD1. Losses at the gene ends were 1 base for V and 5 bases for J; bases not matched to a gene: 9. This CDR3 has 16 amino acids. Germline V lookup: CDR1 SGHTS, CDR2 YDEGEE. CDR3 sequence: CASSLPGQSLNNEQFF. The CDR3 DNA reads TGTGCCAGCAGCTTGCCGGGACAGAGCCTAAACAATGAGCAGTTCTTC.

This clone was counted a few times. The chain joins TRBV10-3 to TRBJ2-2; 10 nucleotides align to TRBD1. J gave up 6 bases and V 4 bases, and 2 bases lay outside the gene matches. The CDR3 totals 14 residues. Germline V lookup: CDR1 ENHRY, CDR2 SYGVKD. CDR3: CAISGGTGAGELFF. The CDR3 DNA reads TGTGCCATCAGTGGTGGGACAGGGGCCGGGGAGCTGTTTTTT.

This chain links TRBV6-1 with TRBJ2-7; D is uncertain. Trimming shortened V by 3 bases and J by 2 bases, and 14 bases separated the two germline ends. The CDR3 length is 15 residues. Germline assignment: CDR1 MNHNS and CDR2 SASEGT. The CDR3 loop reads CASSEADTVTYEQYF. The CDR3 nucleotides read TGTGCCAGCAGTGAGGCCGACACGGTCACCTACGAGCAGTACTTC.

In this sample, this clone turned up once. The chain carries TRBV11-2 and TRBJ2-7; 7 bases map to TRBD1. CDR1 is SGHAT, CDR2 FQNNGV, per germline. After removal of 4 bases from V and 2 bases from J, the junction contained 11 bases not matched to a gene. The CDR3 is 16 residues long. CDR3 in amino acids: CASSSLQGRSTYEQYF. The CDR3, as DNA: TGTGCCAGCAGCTCGCTACAGGGGAGATCAACCTACGAGCAGTACTTC.

The chain has TRBV28 and TRBJ1-2; maybe TRBD1 (5 bases). CDR3 length: 14 residues. Germline V gene lookup returns CDR1 MDHEN and CDR2 SYDVKM. The V end was cut by 6 bases, the J end by 4 bases, with 15 bases between. CDR3: CASRNTRGIYGYTF. The CDR3 nucleotides read TGTGCCAGCAGAAACACCCGGGGGATCTATGGCTACACCTTC.

This clone was counted ten times or more. The CDR3 spells CASRPAGQKNSPLHF. CDR3 sequence (DNA): TGCGCCAGCAGACCGGCGGGACAGAAGAATTCACCCCTCCACTTT. The chain combines TRBV10-2 with TRBJ1-6; 7 bases agree with TRBD1. CDR3 length equals 15 residues. Unmatched junction bases numbered 9, after V lost 6 bases and J lost 7 bases. Germline V lookup: CDR1 WSHSY, CDR2 SAAADI.

This clone was recorded once. J is TRBJ2-1 and V is TRBV19; D might be TRBD2 (5 bases). The CDR3 has 17 residues. The V end lost 3 bases, the J end lost 5 bases, and 20 bases lay between the germline ends. The germline V gene encodes CDR1 LNHDA and CDR2 SQIVND (reference sequence). CDR3 sequence reads: CASSMRTLRNGDNEQFF. The DNA of the CDR3 is TGTGCCAGTAGTATGCGAACTCTTAGAAACGGGGACAATGAGCAGTTCTTC. Filled out from reference TRBV19 and TRBJ2-1, the complete variable domain reads DGGITQSPKYLFRKEGQNVTLSCEQNLNHDAMYWYRQDPGQGLRLIYYSQIVNDFQKGDIAEGYSVSREKKESFPLTVTSAQKNPTAFYLCASSMRTLRNGDNEQFFGPGTRLTVL.

The chain's CDR3 is CASSFPQGGGLRYEQYF. The DNA for the CDR3 is TGTGCCAGCAGCTTTCCCCAAGGAGGGGGCCTACGCTACGAGCAGTACTTC. The gene calls are TRBV7-9 and TRBJ2-7; D is possibly TRBD1 (7 bases). V shed 3 bases and J shed 3 bases, with 21 bases lying between them. Germline CDR1 SEHNR, CDR2 FQNEAQ (reference sequence). This CDR3 is 17 amino acids long.

V and J are TRBV27 and TRBJ2-3; no clear D. V was shortened by 2 bases and J by 0 bases, with 12 bases between the two germline ends. The germline CDR1 and CDR2 sequences are MNHEY and SMNVEV (reference sequence). CDR3 length equals 16 residues. Written as DNA, the CDR3 is TGTGCCAGCAGTTTAATTGCGGAACCTAGCACAGATACGCAGTATTTT. Protein product: CASSLIAEPSTDTQYF.

The gene calls are TRBV5-1 and TRBJ2-7; TRBD1 is a possible D gene (5 bases). Germline V gene lookup returns CDR1 SGHRS and CDR2 YFSETQ. This CDR3 is built from 13 residues. The V and J ends lost 6 bases and 4 bases respectively, with 14 bases between them. The CDR3, as DNA: TGCGCCAGCAAAATGGACAACTCTTACGAGCAGTACTTC. Amino acids: CASKMDNSYEQYF. The full variable domain, with the rest looked up from reference TRBV5-1 and TRBJ2-7, is KAGVTQTPRYLIKTRGQQVTLSCSPISGHRSVSWYQQTPGQGLQFLFEYFSETQRNKGNFPGRFSGRQFSNSRSEMNVSTLELGDSALYLCASKMDNSYEQYFGPGTRLTVT.

The genes are TRBV6-6 and TRBJ1-1; 7 nucleotides agree with TRBD1. CDR1 MNHNY and CDR2 SVGAGI come from the germline V gene (reference sequence). V lost 5 bases to trimming and J lost 6 bases; unmatched junction nucleotides: 18. CDR3 size: 17 residues. The CDR3 spells CASSPLRGRRGMAEAFF. The DNA for the CDR3 is TGTGCCAGCAGTCCACTGAGGGGGCGGCGGGGTATGGCTGAAGCTTTCTTT.

The V gene is TRBV5-1, the J gene TRBJ1-2, with TRBD1 matching over 8 bases. Trimming removed 6 bases from V and 1 base from J; junction bases left unmatched: 11. Germline values: CDR1 SGHRS, CDR2 YFSETQ. The CDR3 covers 16 residues. The chain's CDR3 is CASTLRTGSINYGYTF. The CDR3 nucleotides are TGCGCCAGCACTCTCCGGACAGGGTCAATTAACTATGGCTACACCTTC. Full variable domain (rest looked up from reference TRBV5-1 and TRBJ1-2): KAGVTQTPRYLIKTRGQQVTLSCSPISGHRSVSWYQQTPGQGLQFLFEYFSETQRNKGNFPGRFSGRQFSNSRSEMNVSTLELGDSALYLCASTLRTGSINYGYTFGSGTRLTVV.

This chain uses TRBV6-4 with TRBJ1-1; D is perhaps TRBD1 (6 bases). CDR3 length: 20 residues. V was pared by 0 bases and J by 6 bases, with 29 bases between. Germline V CDR1 and CDR2: MRHNA, SNTAGT. CDR3 residues: CASSDSCRWIRRGLNAEAFF. For the CDR3, the DNA is TGTGCCAGCAGTGACTCATGCCGCTGGATCCGGCGGGGGCTCAACGCTGAAGCTTTCTTT.

This clone was found once. The V call is TRBV29-1, the J call TRBJ2-3; the D gene is possibly TRBD2 (7 bases). Germline CDR1 SQVTM, CDR2 ANQGSEA. CDR3 length equals 14 residues. V was shortened by 5 bases and J by 2 bases, with 14 bases between the two germline ends. CDR3 bases: TGCAGCGTTTCCCGGGGGGCCCCCACAGATACGCAGTATTTT. This gives the protein CSVSRGAPTDTQYF.

The chain has TRBV5-4 and TRBJ2-1, with a weak D call TRBD2 (7 bases). Germline CDR1 reads SGHNT; CDR2 reads YYREEE (reference sequence). Between the trimmed V and J ends, which lost 6 bases and 9 bases, there was a span of 19 bases. CDR3 length equals 14 residues. The CDR3 DNA sequence: TGTGCCAGCACCCCGCCGGGGGGCCAGCGTGAGCAGTTCTTC. This encodes CASTPPGGQREQFF. The variable domain in full, completed from reference TRBV5-4 and TRBJ2-1, reads ETGVTQSPTHLIKTRGQQVTLRCSSQSGHNTVSWYQQALGQGPQFIFQYYREEENGRGNFPPRFSGLQFPNYSSELNVNALELDDSALYLCASTPPGGQREQFFGPGTRLTVL.

V and J are TRBV7-8 and TRBJ1-5; D unresolved. Germline CDR1 SGHVS, CDR2 FQNEAQ. The CDR3 spans 15 residues. The germline V and J ends were trimmed by 5 bases and 0 bases, with 11 bases remaining between them. CDR3 in amino acids: CASSPPGYSNQPQHF. CDR3 in DNA: TGTGCCAGCAGCCCGCCAGGTTATAGCAATCAGCCCCAGCATTTT.

This sequence joins TRBV6-2 or TRBV6-3 and TRBJ2-2, with D perhaps TRBD1 (6 bases). The CDR3 runs to 20 residues. Trimming took off 4 bases at V and 5 bases at J, with 29 bases between the two ends. Germline CDR1 MNHEY, CDR2 SVGEGT. As DNA, the CDR3 is TGTGCCAGCAGTTCAGTACGGCAGGGGTCTGCTGGGGCGAGTACCGGGGAGCTGTTTTTT. As protein: CASSSVRQGSAGASTGELFF.

This chain joins TRBV7-2 and TRBJ2-5; D is possibly TRBD1 (7 bases). Germline V lookup: CDR1 SGHTA, CDR2 FQGNSA. The CDR3 runs to 14 residues. V lost 3 bases to trimming and J lost 4 bases, with 12 bases between them. The CDR3 sequence: CASSFQGGGETQYF. CDR3 sequence (DNA): TGTGCCAGCAGCTTCCAGGGGGGAGGAGAGACCCAGTACTTC.

Of note for this clone: The same CDR3 can be traced to other DNA sequences in this sample. The genes are TRBV12-3 or TRBV12-4 and TRBJ1-1; D is perhaps TRBD1 (5 bases). Deletions cut 3 bases from V and 5 bases from J, with 10 bases between. The CDR3 contains 13 residues. In nucleotides, the CDR3 is TGTGCCAGCAGTTTTGGGCGGGGGACTGAAGCTTTCTTT. Translated: CASSFGRGTEAFF.

This chain joins TRBV11-2 and TRBJ2-3; D is perhaps TRBD2 (5 bases). Germline CDR1 is SGHAT and CDR2 is FQNNGV. This CDR3 spans 15 amino acids. With 5 bases removed from V and 6 bases from J, the gap between germline ends came to 18 bases. The CDR3 loop reads CASSLSGPRGDTQYF. The CDR3 DNA reads TGTGCCAGCAGCCTCTCAGGACCTCGAGGGGATACGCAGTATTTT.

The chain carries TRBV10-3 and TRBJ1-1; a weak D match, TRBD1 (5 bases). The CDR3 has 17 amino acids. Germline V CDR1 and CDR2: ENHRY, SYGVKD. Trimming cost V 6 bases and J 3 bases, with 23 bases left between them. The CDR3 reads CAISDHEGVTRDTEAFF. The CDR3 coding sequence is TGTGCCATCAGCGATCACGAAGGGGTGACCCGGGACACTGAAGCTTTCTTT.

This clone showed up just once. The rearrangement joins TRBV30 to TRBJ1-2; D remains unclear. The germline V and J ends were trimmed by 4 bases and 7 bases, with 16 bases remaining between them. Germline lookup yields CDR1 GTSNPN and CDR2 SVGIG (reference sequence). The CDR3 covers 13 residues. The CDR3 protein is CAWMGPPEGGYTF. The CDR3 nucleotides read TGTGCCTGGATGGGCCCCCCAGAAGGTGGCTACACCTTC.

The chain has TRBV2 and TRBJ1-2; no clear D. V was clipped by 5 bases and J by 5 bases, with 15 bases between them. In germline, CDR1 is SNHLY, CDR2 FYNNEI. This CDR3 region has 14 residues. The chain's CDR3 is CASSQVRAGYGYTF. CDR3 nucleotide sequence: TGTGCCAGCAGTCAAGTGAGGGCAGGTTATGGCTACACCTTC.

This chain connects TRBV7-2 to TRBJ2-1; D might be TRBD1 (5 bases). CDR3 length: 16 residues. Trimming removed 1 base from V and 5 bases from J, with 15 bases in between. CDR1 is SGHTA and CDR2 is FQGNSA in the germline V gene. The CDR3 loop reads CASSLEAREWDNEQFF. Here the CDR3 DNA reads TGTGCCAGCAGCTTAGAGGCCAGGGAATGGGACAATGAGCAGTTCTTC. The full variable domain, completed using reference TRBV7-2 and TRBJ2-1, is GAGVSQSPSNKVTEKGKDVELRCDPISGHTALYWYRQSLGQGLEFLIYFQGNSAPDKSGLPSDRFSAERTGGSVSTLTIQRTQQEDSAVYLCASSLEAREWDNEQFFGPGTRLTVL.

The chain is built from TRBV2 and TRBJ1-1; D perhaps matches TRBD1 (5 bases). Germline CDR1 is SNHLY and CDR2 is FYNNEI. This CDR3 contains 14 residues. The V end was cut by 7 bases, the J end by 6 bases, with 18 bases between. DNA for the CDR3: TGTGCCAGCACCCTGGGGCACATCCGGGCTGAAGCTTTCTTT. It translates to CASTLGHIRAEAFF.

The chain is built from TRBV9 and TRBJ1-1, with unresolved D. There are 13 residues in the CDR3. Trimming removed 3 bases from V and 4 bases from J, with 10 bases in between. Germline lookup yields CDR1 SGDLS and CDR2 YYNGEE. In nucleotides, the CDR3 is TGTGCCAGCAGCGGAGGGTATCGCACTGAAGCTTTCTTT. Amino acids: CASSGGYRTEAFF.

This chain joins TRBV7-2 and TRBJ2-1; tentatively, D is TRBD2 (6 bases). The CDR3 has 16 amino acids. CDR1 is SGHTA and CDR2 is FQGNSA in the germline V gene. The V and J ends lost 3 bases and 0 bases respectively, with 12 bases between them. CDR3 protein: CASSFGTGSSYNEQFF. The CDR3 DNA reads TGTGCCAGCAGCTTTGGGACTGGCAGCTCCTACAATGAGCAGTTCTTC.